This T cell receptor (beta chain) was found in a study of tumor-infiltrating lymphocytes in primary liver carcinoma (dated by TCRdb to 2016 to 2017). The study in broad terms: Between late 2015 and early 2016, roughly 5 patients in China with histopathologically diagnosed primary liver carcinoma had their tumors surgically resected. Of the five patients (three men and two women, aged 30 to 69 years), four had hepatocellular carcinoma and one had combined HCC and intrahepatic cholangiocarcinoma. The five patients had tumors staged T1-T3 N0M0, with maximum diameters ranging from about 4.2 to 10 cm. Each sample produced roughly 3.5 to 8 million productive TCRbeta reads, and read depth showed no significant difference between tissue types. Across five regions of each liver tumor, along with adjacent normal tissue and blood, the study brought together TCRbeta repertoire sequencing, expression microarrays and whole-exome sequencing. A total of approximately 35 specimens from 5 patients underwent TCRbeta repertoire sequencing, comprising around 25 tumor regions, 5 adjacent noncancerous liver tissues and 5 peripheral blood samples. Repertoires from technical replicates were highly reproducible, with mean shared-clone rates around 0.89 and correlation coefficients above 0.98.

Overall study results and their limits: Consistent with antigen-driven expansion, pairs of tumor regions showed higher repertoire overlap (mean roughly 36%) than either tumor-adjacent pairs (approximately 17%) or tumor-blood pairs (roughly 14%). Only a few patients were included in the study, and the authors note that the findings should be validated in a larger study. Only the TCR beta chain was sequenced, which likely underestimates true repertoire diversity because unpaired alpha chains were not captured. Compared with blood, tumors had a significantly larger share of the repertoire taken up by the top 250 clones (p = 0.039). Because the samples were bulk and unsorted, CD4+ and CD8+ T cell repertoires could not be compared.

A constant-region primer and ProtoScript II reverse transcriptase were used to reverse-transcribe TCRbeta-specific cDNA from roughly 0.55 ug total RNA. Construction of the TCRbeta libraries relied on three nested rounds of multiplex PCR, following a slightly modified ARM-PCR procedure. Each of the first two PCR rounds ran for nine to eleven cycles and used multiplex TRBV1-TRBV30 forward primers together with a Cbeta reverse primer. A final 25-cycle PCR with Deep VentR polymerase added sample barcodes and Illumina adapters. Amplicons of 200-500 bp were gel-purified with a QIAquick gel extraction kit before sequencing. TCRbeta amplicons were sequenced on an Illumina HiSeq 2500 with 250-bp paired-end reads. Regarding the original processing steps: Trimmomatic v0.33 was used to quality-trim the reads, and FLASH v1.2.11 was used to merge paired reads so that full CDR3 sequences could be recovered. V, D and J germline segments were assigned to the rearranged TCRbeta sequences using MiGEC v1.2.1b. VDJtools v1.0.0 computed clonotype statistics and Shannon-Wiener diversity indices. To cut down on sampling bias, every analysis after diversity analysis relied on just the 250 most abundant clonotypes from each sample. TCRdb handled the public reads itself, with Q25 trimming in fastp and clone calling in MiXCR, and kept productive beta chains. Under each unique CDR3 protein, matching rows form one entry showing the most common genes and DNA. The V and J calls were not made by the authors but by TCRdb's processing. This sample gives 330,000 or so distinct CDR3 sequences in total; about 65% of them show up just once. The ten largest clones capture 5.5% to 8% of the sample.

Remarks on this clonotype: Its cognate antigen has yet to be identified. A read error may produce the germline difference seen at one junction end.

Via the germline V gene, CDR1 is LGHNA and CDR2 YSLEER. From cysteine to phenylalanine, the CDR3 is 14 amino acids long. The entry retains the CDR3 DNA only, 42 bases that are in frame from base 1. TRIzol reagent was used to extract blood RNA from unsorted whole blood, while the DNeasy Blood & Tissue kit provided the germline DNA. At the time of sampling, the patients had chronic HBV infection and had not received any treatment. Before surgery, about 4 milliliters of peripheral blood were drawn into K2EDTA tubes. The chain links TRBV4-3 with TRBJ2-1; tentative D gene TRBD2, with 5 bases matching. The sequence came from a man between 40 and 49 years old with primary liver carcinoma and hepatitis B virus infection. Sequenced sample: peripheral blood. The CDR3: CTSSQVEAYNEQFF. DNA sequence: TGCACCAGCAGCCAAGTGGAGGCCTACAATGAGCAGTTCTTC.